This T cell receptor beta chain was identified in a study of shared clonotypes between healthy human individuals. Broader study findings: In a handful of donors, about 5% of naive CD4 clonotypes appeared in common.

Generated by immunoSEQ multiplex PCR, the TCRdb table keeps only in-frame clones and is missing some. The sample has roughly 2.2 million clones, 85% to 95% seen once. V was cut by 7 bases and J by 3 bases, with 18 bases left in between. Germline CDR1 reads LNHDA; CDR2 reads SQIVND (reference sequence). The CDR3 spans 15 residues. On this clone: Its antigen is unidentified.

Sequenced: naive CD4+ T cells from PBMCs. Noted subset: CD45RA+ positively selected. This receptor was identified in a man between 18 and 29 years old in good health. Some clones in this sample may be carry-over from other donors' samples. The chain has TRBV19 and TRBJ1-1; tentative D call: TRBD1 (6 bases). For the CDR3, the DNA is TGTGCCAGTACCCCGGGGGGCTTTGGGTACACTGAAGCTTTCTTT. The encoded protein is CASTPGGFGYTEAFF.